This TCR beta chain was captured in a study of cytomegalovirus exposure and HLA in healthy donors. Study background: Early released data comprised some 91 million unique TCRs from HLA-typed donors.

CDR1 SGHAT and CDR2 FQNNGV come from the germline V gene. Trimming at V came to 0 bases and at J to 3 bases, leaving 7 bases not matched to a gene. The CDR3 runs to 16 residues. 60 Vbeta and 13 Jbeta primers were used in PCR. Clones were sequenced by immunoSEQ multiplex PCR, and TCRdb holds only the in-frame ones, with some missing. The data show 130,000 or so clones, approximately 82% seen once. Input material: PBMCs. J is TRBJ2-5 and V is TRBV11-2, with 7 bases fitting TRBD1. The sequence was obtained from a young woman in good health and CMV-seropositive. CDR3 DNA: TGTGCCAGCAGCTTAGATGGCACAGGGGAGAAAGAGACCCAGTACTTC. The encoded protein is CASSLDGTGEKETQYF.